The T cell receptor (beta chain) under discussion was sequenced for a study of blood T cell repertoires in COVID-19. Study-level background: Acute-phase and convalescent COVID-19 samples originated in the United States, Italy and Spain. From T cells, B-cell-depleted T cells, or PBMCs came the material, which was cDNA or gDNA.

The count of this clone is one. As handled by the study authors: Amplification of reference gene primers was used by the study to estimate nucleated cell counts. Using immunoSEQ multiplex PCR, the repertoire was profiled, and TCRdb retains in-frame clones only, with some absent. That table is the source of V, J and clone size, and D and trimming were worked out from the DNA. The sample has under 250,000 clones, 80% to 85% seen once. V lost 5 bases to trimming and J lost 2 bases, with 9 bases between them. This CDR3 contains 13 residues. The germline CDR1 and CDR2 sequences are SGHTA and FQGNSA. The TCR originated in a man aged 45-65 years with active or convalescent COVID-19. Sequenced material: peripheral blood. The rearrangement uses TRBV7-2 and TRBJ2-5, with a weak D call TRBD2 (5 bases). The CDR3 DNA follows: TGTGCCAGCAGCCAACTAGATCAAGAGACCCAGTACTTC. It yields the protein CASSQLDQETQYF.